The 5 T cell receptor beta chains below were found in one sample sequenced in a study of blood T cell repertoires in COVID-19. Repertoires were generated with immunoSEQ multiplex PCR, while TCRdb's copy carries only in-frame clones and drops some. The table shows 200,000 to 300,000 clones, with around 80% occurring only once. The sample comprised peripheral blood. The source of these receptors is a man in his forties or fifties who had recovered from COVID-19.

This chain joins TRBV19 and TRBJ1-1, with a tentative D call TRBD1 (6 bases). Germline values: CDR1 LNHDA, CDR2 SQIVND (reference sequence). CDR3 length equals 14 residues. V was cut by 7 bases and J by 2 bases, with 14 bases left in between. CDR3 bases: TGTGCCAGTATGGGGGCCGGGGCTAACACTGAAGCTTTCTTT. This translates into CASMGAGANTEAFF.

This chain uses TRBV6-5 with TRBJ2-2, with D unresolved. The CDR3 runs to 13 residues. From germline, CDR1 is MNHEY and CDR2 SVGAGI. Trimming took 5 bases from V and 4 from J, leaving 8 bases between them. The CDR3 loop is CASSRLGTGELFF. The DNA of the CDR3 is TGTGCCAGCAGTCGTCTAGGCACCGGGGAGCTGTTTTTT.

The V and J genes are TRBV5-1 and TRBJ2-7; no reliable D call. The germline CDR1 and CDR2 sequences are SGHRS and YFSETQ. This CDR3 spans 13 amino acids. Trimming pared 1 base from V and 4 bases from J, leaving 9 bases between. CDR3 in amino acids: CASSLFSEYEQYF. The CDR3, as DNA: TGCGCCAGCAGCTTGTTCAGCGAGTACGAGCAGTACTTC.

The V call is TRBV4-3, the J call TRBJ2-1, with D maybe TRBD2 (5 bases). Trimming stripped 0 bases from V and 8 bases from J, with 14 bases between. Looked up from germline, CDR1 is LGHNA and CDR2 is YSLEER. The CDR3 length is 15 residues. In DNA, the CDR3 is TGCGCCAGCAGCCAAGACGACGGGGAAGGCGATGAGCAGTTCTTC. Its translation: CASSQDDGEGDEQFF.

The V gene is TRBV4-3, the J gene TRBJ2-2; no firm D call. Per the germline V gene, CDR1 is LGHNA and CDR2 is YSLEER. CDR3 length equals 15 residues. The V end was cut by 0 bases, the J end by 6 bases, with 11 bases between. Here the CDR3 reads CASSQDPTYSGELFF. In nucleotides, the CDR3 is TGCGCCAGCAGCCAAGACCCCACGTACTCCGGGGAGCTGTTTTTT.